This T cell receptor (beta chain) was documented in a study of CD8 T cells in Susac syndrome. Through negative isolation, CD4+ and CD8+ T cells were obtained, while TEMRA cells were enriched using FACS. The CDR3 runs to 15 residues. Germline values: CDR1 SGHTA, CDR2 FQGNSA. The J segment lost 9 bases and the V segment lost 1 base, leaving 9 bases of the junction unmatched. Random hexamers were used to reverse transcribe an amount of about 0.45 to 1 ug RNA. TCRdb re-analysed the immunoSEQ multiplex PCR reads in MiXCR, keeping a single row per CDR3 protein. Here the sample spans about 300,000 distinct CDR3 sequences, roughly 90% being singletons.

The sequenced material came from CD8+ T cells from PBMCs. The chain couples TRBV7-2 to TRBJ1-1, with TRBD1 identical over 9 bases. The TCR sequence derives from a human donor with multiple sclerosis. CDR3 in amino acids: CASSLGGQGNLKAFF. CDR3 nucleotides: TGTGCCAGCAGCTTAGGAGGACAGGGGAATCTTAAAGCTTTCTTT.